This T cell receptor (beta chain) was sequenced for a study of blood T cells in healthy people across ages. Study-level results: TCR beta diversity correlated strongly with naive T cell percentage. Across the age range, TCR beta diversity per million T cells fell in a roughly linear way. The unsorted PBMCs prevented any conclusive comparison of naive versus antigen-experienced cells.

Researchers collected approximately 9.5 milliliters of peripheral blood from every single donor. In its sample, this clonotype was seen a few times. The antigen remains undetermined. The V and J ends lost 1 base and 2 bases respectively, with 18 bases between them. CDR1 is SEHNR and CDR2 is FQNEAQ in the germline V gene (reference sequence). The CDR3 length is 17 residues. Sample-barcoded 5' priming and a J-beta primer mix drove a second PCR of roughly 7 to 11 cycles. TCRdb ran MiXCR on the 5' RACE reads and lists one entry per CDR3 protein. Among hundreds of thousands of distinct CDR3 sequences listed, 20% to 25% were seen once.

The V and J genes are TRBV7-9 and TRBJ2-7; maybe TRBD1 (8 bases). The TCR originated in a man aged 65 to 85 in good health. Sequenced: blood. The CDR3 sequence is CASSLVWKQGGAYEQYF. The CDR3 DNA reads as TGTGCCAGCAGCTTAGTTTGGAAACAGGGGGGGGCCTACGAGCAGTACTTC.